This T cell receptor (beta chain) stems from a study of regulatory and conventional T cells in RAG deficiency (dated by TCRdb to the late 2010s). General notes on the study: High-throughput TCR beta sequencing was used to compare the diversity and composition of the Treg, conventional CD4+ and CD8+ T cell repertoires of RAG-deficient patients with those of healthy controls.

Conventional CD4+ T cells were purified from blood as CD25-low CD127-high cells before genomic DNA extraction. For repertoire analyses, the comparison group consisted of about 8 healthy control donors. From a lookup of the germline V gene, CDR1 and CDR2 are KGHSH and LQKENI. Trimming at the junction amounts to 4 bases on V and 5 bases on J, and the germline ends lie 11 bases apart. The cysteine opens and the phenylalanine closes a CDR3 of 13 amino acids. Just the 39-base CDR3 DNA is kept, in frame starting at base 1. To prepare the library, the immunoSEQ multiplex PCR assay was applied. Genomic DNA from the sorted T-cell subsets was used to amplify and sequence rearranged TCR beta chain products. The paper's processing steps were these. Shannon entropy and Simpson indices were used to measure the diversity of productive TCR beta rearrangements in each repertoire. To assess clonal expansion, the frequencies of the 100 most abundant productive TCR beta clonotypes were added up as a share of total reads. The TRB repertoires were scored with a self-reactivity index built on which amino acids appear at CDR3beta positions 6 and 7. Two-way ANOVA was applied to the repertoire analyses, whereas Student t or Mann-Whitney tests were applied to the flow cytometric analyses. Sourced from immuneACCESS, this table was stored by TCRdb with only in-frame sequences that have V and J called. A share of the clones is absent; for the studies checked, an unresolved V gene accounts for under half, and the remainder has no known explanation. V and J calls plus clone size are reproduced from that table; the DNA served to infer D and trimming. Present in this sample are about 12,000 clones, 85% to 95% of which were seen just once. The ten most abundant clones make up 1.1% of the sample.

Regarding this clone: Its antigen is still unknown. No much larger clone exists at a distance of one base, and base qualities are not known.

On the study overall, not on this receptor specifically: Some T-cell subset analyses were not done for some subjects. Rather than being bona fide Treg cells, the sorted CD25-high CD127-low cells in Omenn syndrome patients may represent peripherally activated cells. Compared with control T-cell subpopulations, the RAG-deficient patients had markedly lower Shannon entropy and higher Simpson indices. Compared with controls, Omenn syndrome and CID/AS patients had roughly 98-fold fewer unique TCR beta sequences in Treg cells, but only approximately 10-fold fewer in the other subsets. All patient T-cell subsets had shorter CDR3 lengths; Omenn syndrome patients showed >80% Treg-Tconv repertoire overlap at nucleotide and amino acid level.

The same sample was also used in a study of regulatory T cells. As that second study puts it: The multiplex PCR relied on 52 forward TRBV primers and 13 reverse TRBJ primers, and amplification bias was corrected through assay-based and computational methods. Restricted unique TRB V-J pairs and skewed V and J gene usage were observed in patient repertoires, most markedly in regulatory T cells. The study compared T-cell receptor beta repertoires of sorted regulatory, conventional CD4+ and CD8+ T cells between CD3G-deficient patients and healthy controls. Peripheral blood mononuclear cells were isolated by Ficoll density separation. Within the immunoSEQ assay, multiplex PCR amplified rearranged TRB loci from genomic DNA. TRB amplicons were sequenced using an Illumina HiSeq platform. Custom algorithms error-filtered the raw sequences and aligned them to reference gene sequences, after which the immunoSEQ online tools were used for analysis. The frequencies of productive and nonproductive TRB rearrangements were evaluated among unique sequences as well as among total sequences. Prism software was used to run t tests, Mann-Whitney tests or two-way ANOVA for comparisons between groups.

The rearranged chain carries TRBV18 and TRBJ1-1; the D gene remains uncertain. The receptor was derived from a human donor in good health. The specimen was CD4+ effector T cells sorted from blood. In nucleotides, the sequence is TGTGCCAGCTCACGGTCCGAAGTAACTGAAGCTTTCTTT. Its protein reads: CASSRSEVTEAFF.